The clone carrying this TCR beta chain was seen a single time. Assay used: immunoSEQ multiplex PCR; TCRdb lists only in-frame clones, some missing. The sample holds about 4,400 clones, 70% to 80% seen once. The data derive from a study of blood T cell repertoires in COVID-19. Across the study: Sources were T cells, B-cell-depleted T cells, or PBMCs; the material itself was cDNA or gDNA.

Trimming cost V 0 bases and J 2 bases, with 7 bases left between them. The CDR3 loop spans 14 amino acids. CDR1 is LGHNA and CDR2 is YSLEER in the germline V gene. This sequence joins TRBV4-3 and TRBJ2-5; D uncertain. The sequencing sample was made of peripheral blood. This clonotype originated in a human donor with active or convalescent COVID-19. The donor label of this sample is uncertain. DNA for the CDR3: TGCGCCAGCAGCCAAGATTACAATCAAGAGACCCAGTACTTC. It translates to CASSQDYNQETQYF.